A selection of T cell receptor beta chains follows, all from one sample in a study of blood T cell repertoires in COVID-19. The table came from immunoSEQ multiplex PCR; TCRdb's copy has only in-frame clones and leaves some out. This sample has 140,000 to 150,000 clones; roughly 89% occur once, and the top ten carry around 2.9%. The material sequenced was peripheral blood. The source of these receptors is a man aged 55-75 years with active or convalescent COVID-19. Both conserved end residues are part of each CDR3. A D gene is named only where the DNA matches it firmly. Clone size is stated in some rows and not others, as once, few, many or a class when expanded.

>-|TRBJ1-1|-|TRBV6-5
TGTGCCAGCAGTTACAGGGGGAGGGGGACTGAAGCTTTCTTT
CASSYRGRGTEAFF
>few|TRBJ1-5|TRBD1|TRBV28
TGTGCCAGCAGCCGGACAGGAAACAATCAGCCCCAGCATTTT
CASSRTGNNQPQHF
>-|TRBJ1-4|-|TRBV2
TGTGCCAGCAGTGAAGCCGGGAGGCCGAATGAAAAACTGTTTTTT
CASSEAGRPNEKLFF
>-|TRBJ2-7|-|TRBV28
TGTGCCACACGACAGGATCGCTACGAGCAGTACTTC
CATRQDRYEQYF
>few|TRBJ2-1|-|TRBV2
TGTGCCAGCAGTGAATCTTCAGGGGTCAATGAGCAGTTCTTC
CASSESSGVNEQFF
>few|TRBJ2-1|-|TRBV10-1
TGCGCCAGCAGTCTGAGAGGTTCCTACAATGAGCAGTTCTTC
CASSLRGSYNEQFF
>once|TRBJ1-1|-|TRBV19
TGTGCCAGTAGCGGAGGGGCAGCCCCGAACACTGAAGCTTTCTTT
CASSGGAAPNTEAFF
>once|TRBJ2-5|TRBD2|TRBV2
TGTGCCAGCAGTGTTACTAGCGGGGGGGCCGAGGAGACCCAGTACTTC
CASSVTSGGAEETQYF
>-|TRBJ2-5|TRBD1|TRBV24-1
TGTGCCACCAGTGACTCAGAGACAGGGGCGACCGAGACCCAGTACTTC
CATSDSETGATETQYF
>few|TRBJ1-1|-|TRBV7-3
TGTGCCAGCAGCATTACGCGGGACGGTGAAGCTTTCTTT
CASSITRDGEAFF
>-|TRBJ1-5|TRBD1|TRBV7-2
TGTGCCAGCAGCTTAGCTCTTCAGGGGGGAGGACAGCCCCAGCATTTT
CASSLALQGGGQPQHF
>-|TRBJ2-6|-|TRBV11-2
TGTGCCAGCAGCTTAGACAGGGTATCAGCTGGGGCCAACGTCCTGACTTTC
CASSLDRVSAGANVLTF
>-|TRBJ1-5|TRBD1|TRBV4-2
TGTGCCAGCAGCCTAAAAAGGTCGGGACAGGAAATCAATCAGCCCCAGCATTTT
CASSLKRSGQEINQPQHF
>-|TRBJ2-5|-|TRBV6-2/TRBV6-3
TGTGCCAGCAGTTACTCTGCGGAGTCGAAGAGAACCCAGTACTTC
CASSYSAESKRTQYF
>-|TRBJ1-2|-|TRBV29-1
TGCAGCGTTGCTCCTAAAGGGGACTATGGCTACACCTTC
CSVAPKGDYGYTF
>-|TRBJ2-3|TRBD1|TRBV5-1
TGCGCCAGCAGCTTGGGAGGGGGCGCAGATACGCAGTATTTT
CASSLGGGADTQYF
>-|TRBJ2-3|TRBD2|TRBV6-2/TRBV6-3
TGTGCCAGCAGTTACCCGAGAGGACTAGCTTCCCCCCACACAGATACGCAGTATTTT
CASSYPRGLASPHTDTQYF
>-|TRBJ2-7|-|TRBV5-4
TGTGCCAGCAGCTTGACAGGGCTCTACGAGCAGTACTTC
CASSLTGLYEQYF
>-|TRBJ1-6|TRBD1|TRBV2
TGTGCCAGCACCCGGGGACAGGGGCCTAATTCACCCCTCCACTTT
CASTRGQGPNSPLHF
>once|TRBJ2-3|TRBD2|TRBV3-1/TRBV3-2
TGTGCCAGCAGCCCTAGGGGTCGACTAGCGGCTAGCACAGATACGCAGTATTTT
CASSPRGRLAASTDTQYF
>-|TRBJ1-2|TRBD1|TRBV5-4
TGTGCCAGCACCTTGGGGACAGGGCATTATGGCTACAGTTTAGCCTTC
CASTLGTGHYGYSLAF
>once|TRBJ1-2|-|TRBV19
TGTGCCAGTAGTTCCCACCGGGGGGTGCCGGGGGGCTACACCTTC
CASSSHRGVPGGYTF
>-|TRBJ1-5|-|TRBV18
TGTGCCAGCTCACCGGACAGTAGCAATCAGCCCCAGCATTTT
CASSPDSSNQPQHF
>-|TRBJ2-3|TRBD2|TRBV28
TGTGCCAGCAGTTTAACTAGCGGTCTGAGGTATACGCAGTATTTT
CASSLTSGLRYTQYF
>-|TRBJ1-2|-|TRBV18
TGTGCCAGCTCACCCGGGAGGTCCCCGGCTAACTATGGCTACACCTTC
CASSPGRSPANYGYTF
>-|TRBJ2-1|-|TRBV13
TGTGCCACCAGAAGACTAGGTACCTACAATGAGCAGTTCTTC
CATRRLGTYNEQFF
>few|TRBJ1-5|-|TRBV30
TGTGCCTGGAGTGTCCGGTATTCGGGGCAGCCCCAGCATTTT
CAWSVRYSGQPQHF
>once|TRBJ1-5|-|TRBV7-6
TGTGCCAGCAGCTTAGGGGAGGGGCAGCCCCAGCATTTT
CASSLGEGQPQHF
>-|TRBJ2-5|-|TRBV7-8
TGTGCCAGCAGCTTAAGGGACTACCAAGAGACCCAGTACTTC
CASSLRDYQETQYF